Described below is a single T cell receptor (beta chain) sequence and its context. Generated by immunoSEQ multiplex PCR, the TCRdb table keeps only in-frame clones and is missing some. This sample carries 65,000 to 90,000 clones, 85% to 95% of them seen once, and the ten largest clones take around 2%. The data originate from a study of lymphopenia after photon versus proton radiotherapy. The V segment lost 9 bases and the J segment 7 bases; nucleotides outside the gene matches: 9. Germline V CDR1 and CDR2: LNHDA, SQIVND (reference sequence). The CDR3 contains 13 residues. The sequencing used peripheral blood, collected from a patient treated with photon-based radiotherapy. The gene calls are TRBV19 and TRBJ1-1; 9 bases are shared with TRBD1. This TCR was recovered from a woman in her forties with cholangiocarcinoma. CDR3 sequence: CASRDRDKYEAFF. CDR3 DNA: TGTGCCAGCCGGGACAGGGATAAGTATGAAGCTTTCTTT. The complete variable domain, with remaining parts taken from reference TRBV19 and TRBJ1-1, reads DGGITQSPKYLFRKEGQNVTLSCEQNLNHDAMYWYRQDPGQGLRLIYYSQIVNDFQKGDIAEGYSVSREKKESFPLTVTSAQKNPTAFYLCASRDRDKYEAFFGQGTRLTVV.